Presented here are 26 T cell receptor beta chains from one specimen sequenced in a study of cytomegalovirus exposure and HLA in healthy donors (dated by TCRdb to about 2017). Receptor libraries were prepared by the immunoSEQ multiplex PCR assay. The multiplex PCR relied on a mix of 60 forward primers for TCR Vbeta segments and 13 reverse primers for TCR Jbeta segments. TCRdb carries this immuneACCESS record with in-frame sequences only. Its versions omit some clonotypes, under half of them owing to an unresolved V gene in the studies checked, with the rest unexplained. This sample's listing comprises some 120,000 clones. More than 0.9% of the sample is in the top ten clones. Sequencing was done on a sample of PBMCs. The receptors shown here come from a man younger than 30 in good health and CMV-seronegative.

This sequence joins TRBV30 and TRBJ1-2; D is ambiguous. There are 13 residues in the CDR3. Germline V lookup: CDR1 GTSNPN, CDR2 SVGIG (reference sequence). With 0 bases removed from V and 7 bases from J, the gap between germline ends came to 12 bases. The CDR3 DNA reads TGTGCCTGGAGTGTACGGGGAGCCCTTGGCTACACCTTC. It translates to CAWSVRGALGYTF.

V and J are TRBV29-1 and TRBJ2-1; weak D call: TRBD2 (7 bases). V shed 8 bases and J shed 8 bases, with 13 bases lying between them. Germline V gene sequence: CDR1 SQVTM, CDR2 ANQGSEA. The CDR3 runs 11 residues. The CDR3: CSSGRGYEQFF. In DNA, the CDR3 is TGCAGCTCAGGGAGGGGGTATGAGCAGTTCTTC.

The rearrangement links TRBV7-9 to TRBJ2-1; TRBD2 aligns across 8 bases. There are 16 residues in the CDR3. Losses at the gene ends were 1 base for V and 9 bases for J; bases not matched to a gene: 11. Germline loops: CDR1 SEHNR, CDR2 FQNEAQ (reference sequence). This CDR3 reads CASSLVVTSVHSEQFF. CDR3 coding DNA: TGTGCCAGCAGCTTAGTCGTGACTAGCGTCCATTCTGAGCAGTTCTTC.

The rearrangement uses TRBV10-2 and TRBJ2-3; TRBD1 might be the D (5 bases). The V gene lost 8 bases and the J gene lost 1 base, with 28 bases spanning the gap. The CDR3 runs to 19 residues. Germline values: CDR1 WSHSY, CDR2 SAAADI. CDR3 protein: CASPVPVRAQQECTDTQYF. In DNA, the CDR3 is TGCGCCAGCCCGGTTCCCGTGAGAGCTCAACAGGAATGCACAGATACGCAGTATTTT.

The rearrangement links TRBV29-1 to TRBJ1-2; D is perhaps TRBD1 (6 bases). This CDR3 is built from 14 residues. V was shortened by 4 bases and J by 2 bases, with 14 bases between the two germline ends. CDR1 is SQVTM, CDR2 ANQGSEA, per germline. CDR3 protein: CSVAGDDTNYGYTF. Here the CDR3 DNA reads TGCAGCGTTGCAGGGGACGACACGAACTATGGCTACACCTTC.

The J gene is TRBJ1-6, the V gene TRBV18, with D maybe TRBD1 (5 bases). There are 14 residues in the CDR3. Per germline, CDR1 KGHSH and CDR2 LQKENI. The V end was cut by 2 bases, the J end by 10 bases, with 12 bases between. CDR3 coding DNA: TGTGCCAGCTCACCATCCTTTGGGGGGTCACCCCTCCACTTT. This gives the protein CASSPSFGGSPLHF.

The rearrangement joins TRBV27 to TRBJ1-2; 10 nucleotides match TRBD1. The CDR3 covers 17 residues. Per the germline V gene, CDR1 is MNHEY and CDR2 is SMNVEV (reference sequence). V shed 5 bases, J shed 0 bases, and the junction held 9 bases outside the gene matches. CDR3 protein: CASSTSGQGPANYGYTF. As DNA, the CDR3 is TGTGCCAGCAGTACCTCGGGACAGGGGCCAGCTAACTATGGCTACACCTTC.

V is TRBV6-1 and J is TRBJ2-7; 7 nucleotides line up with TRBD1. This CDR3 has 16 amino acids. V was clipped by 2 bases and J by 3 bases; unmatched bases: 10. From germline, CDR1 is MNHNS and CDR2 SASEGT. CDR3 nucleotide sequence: TGTGCCAGCAGTGAACAAGGACAGGTTGGGAACTACGAGCAGTACTTC. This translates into CASSEQGQVGNYEQYF.

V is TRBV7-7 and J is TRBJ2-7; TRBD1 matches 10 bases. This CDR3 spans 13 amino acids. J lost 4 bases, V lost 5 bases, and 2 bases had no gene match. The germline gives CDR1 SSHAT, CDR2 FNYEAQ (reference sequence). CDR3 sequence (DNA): TGTGCCAGCAGCCGGGGACAGGGGTACGAGCAGTACTTC. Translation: CASSRGQGYEQYF.

CDR3 in amino acids: CASSWTGGRGKLTGLNTIYF. CDR3 nucleotide sequence: TGTGCCAGCAGTTGGACAGGGGGTAGAGGAAAACTCACCGGACTCAACACCATATATTTT. The V gene is TRBV2, the J gene TRBJ1-3; 10 nucleotides align to TRBD1. The V segment lost 5 bases and the J segment 7 bases; nucleotides outside the gene matches: 23. The CDR3 length is 20 residues. Germline V gives CDR1 SNHLY, CDR2 FYNNEI.

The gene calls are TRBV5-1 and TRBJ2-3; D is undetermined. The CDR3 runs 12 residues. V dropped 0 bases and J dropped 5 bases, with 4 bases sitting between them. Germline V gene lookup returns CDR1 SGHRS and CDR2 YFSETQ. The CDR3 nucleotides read TGCGCCAGCAGCTTGGCAGTAGATACGCAGTATTTT. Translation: CASSLAVDTQYF.

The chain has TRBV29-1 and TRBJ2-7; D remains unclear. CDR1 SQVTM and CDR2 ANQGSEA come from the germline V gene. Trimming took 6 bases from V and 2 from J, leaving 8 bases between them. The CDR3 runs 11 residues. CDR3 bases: TGCAGCGTCCCCTCCGCCTACGAGCAGTACTTC. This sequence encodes CSVPSAYEQYF.

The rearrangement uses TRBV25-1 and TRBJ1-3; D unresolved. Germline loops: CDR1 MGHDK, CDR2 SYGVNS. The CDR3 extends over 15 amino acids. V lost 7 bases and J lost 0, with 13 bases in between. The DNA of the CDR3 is TGTGCCAGCACCGGCCTCCGGGACTCTGGAAACACCATATATTTT. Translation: CASTGLRDSGNTIYF.

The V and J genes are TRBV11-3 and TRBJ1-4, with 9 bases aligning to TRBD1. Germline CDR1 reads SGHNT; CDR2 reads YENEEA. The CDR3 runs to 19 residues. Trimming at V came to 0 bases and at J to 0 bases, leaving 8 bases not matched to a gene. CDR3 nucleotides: TGTGCCAGCAGCTTAGATCGGGTGACAGGGGGTACAACTAATGAAAAACTGTTTTTT. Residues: CASSLDRVTGGTTNEKLFF. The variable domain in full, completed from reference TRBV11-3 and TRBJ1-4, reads EAGVVQSPRYKIIEKKQPVAFWCNPISGHNTLYWYLQNLGQGPELLIRYENEEAVDDSQLPKDRFSAERLKGVDSTLKIQPAELGDSAVYLCASSLDRVTGGTTNEKLFFGSGTQLSVL.

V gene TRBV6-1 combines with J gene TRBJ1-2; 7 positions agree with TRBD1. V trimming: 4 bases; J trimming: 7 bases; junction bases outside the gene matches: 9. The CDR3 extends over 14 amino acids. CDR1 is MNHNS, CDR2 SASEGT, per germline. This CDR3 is CASSGVRTGFGYTF. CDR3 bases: TGTGCCAGCAGTGGCGTTCGGACAGGTTTTGGCTACACCTTC.

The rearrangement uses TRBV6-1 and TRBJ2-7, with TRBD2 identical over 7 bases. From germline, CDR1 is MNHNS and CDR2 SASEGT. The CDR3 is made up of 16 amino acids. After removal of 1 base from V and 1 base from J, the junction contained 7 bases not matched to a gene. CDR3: CASSEVSAGESYEQYF. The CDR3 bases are TGTGCCAGCAGTGAAGTTAGTGCGGGGGAGTCCTACGAGCAGTACTTC.

CDR3 sequence reads: CASRLTGYQETQYF. CDR3 sequence (DNA): TGTGCCAGCAGATTGACAGGGTACCAAGAGACCCAGTACTTC. The gene calls are TRBV28 and TRBJ2-5, with 7 bases fitting TRBD1. After removal of 6 bases from V and 0 bases from J, the junction contained 4 bases not matched to a gene. Germline V lookup: CDR1 MDHEN, CDR2 SYDVKM. CDR3 length equals 14 residues.

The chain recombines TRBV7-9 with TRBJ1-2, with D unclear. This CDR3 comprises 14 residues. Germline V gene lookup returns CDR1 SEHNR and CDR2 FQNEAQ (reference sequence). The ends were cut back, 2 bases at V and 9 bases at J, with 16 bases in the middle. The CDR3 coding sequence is TGTGCCAGCAGCTTATCACTACCGACCACGAGCTACACCTTC. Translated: CASSLSLPTTSYTF.

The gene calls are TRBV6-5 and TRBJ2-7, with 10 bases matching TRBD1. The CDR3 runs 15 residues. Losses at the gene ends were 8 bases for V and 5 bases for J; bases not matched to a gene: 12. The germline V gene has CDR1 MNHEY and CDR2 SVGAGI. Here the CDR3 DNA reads TGTGCCAGCCCGGACAGGGGGTTAAGTACGGACGAGCAGTACTTC. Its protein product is CASPDRGLSTDEQYF.

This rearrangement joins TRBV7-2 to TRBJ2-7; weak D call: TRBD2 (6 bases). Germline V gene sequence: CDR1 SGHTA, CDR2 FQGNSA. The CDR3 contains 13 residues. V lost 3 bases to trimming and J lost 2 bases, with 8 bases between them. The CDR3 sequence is CASSFSGAYEQYF. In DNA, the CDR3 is TGTGCCAGCAGCTTCTCGGGGGCCTACGAGCAGTACTTC.

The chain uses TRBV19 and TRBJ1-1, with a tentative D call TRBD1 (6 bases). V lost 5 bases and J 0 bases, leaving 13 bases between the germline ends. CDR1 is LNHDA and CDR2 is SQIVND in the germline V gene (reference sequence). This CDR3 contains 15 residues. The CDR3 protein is CASSAPGEMNTEAFF. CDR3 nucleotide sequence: TGTGCCAGTAGTGCTCCAGGGGAAATGAACACTGAAGCTTTCTTT. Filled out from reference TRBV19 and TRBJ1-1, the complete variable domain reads DGGITQSPKYLFRKEGQNVTLSCEQNLNHDAMYWYRQDPGQGLRLIYYSQIVNDFQKGDIAEGYSVSREKKESFPLTVTSAQKNPTAFYLCASSAPGEMNTEAFFGQGTRLTVV.

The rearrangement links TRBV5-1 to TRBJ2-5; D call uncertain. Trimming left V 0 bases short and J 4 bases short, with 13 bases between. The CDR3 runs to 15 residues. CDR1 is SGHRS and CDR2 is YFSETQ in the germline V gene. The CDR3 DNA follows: TGCGCCAGCAGCTTGGTTAGAGTAGGCGGAGAGACCCAGTACTTC. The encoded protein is CASSLVRVGGETQYF.

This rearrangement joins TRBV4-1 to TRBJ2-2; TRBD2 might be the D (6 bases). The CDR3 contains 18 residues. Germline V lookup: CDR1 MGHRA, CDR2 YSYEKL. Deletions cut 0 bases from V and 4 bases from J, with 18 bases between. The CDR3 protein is CASSQDREAGRGTGELFF. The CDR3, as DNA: TGCGCCAGCAGCCAAGATCGGGAAGCGGGCCGAGGCACCGGGGAGCTGTTTTTT.

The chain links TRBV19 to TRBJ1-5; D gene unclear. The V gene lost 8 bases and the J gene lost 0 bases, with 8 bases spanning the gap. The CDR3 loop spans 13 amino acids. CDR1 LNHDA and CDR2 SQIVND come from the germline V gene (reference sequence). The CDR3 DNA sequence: TGTGCCAGTTGCAGGAATAGCAATCAGCCCCAGCATTTT. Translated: CASCRNSNQPQHF.

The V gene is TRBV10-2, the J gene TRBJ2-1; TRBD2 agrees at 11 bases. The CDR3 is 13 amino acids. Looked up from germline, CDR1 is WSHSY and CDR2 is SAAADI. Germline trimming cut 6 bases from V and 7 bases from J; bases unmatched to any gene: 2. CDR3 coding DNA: TGCGCCAGCAGACTAGCGGGAGATAATGAGCAGTTCTTC. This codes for CASRLAGDNEQFF.

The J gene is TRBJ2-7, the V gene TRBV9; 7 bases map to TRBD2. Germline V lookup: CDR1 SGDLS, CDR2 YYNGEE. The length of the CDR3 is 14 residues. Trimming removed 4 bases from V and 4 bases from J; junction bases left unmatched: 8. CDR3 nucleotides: TGTGCCAGCAGCCCCCAATCACTAGCGTACGAGCAGTACTTC. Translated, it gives CASSPQSLAYEQYF.